Listed here are 12 T cell receptor beta chains from one sample, sequenced in a study of T cell repertoires in cytomegalovirus infection. TCRdb reprocessed the reads via MiXCR and lists one record per CDR3 protein. The sample holds about 250,000 distinct CDR3 sequences; 15% to 20% are singletons and the top ten take around half. Sample: CD8+ T cells from PBMCs. The source of these receptors is a human donor in good health (CMV status not recorded). Some clones in this sample may be carry-over from other donors' samples.

J is TRBJ1-6 and V is TRBV6-6; no definite D call. The CDR3 covers 19 residues. Looked up from germline, CDR1 is MNHNY and CDR2 is SVGAGI (reference sequence). V lost 2 bases and J lost 14, with 31 bases in between. The CDR3 is CASSYPSDGRGPSPVTLHF. The CDR3 DNA sequence: TGTGCCAGCAGTTACCCCTCTGACGGGAGAGGGCCCTCCCCTGTGACCCTCCACTTT.

This clonotype showed up many times. The chain carries TRBV12-3 or TRBV12-4 and TRBJ2-1; 15 nucleotides match TRBD2. There are 16 residues in the CDR3. Trimming took 3 bases from V and 7 from J; bases not matched to a gene: 4. CDR3: CASSLAGTSGRNEQFF. CDR3 coding DNA: TGTGCCAGCAGTTTGGCCGGGACTAGCGGGAGGAATGAGCAGTTCTTC.

This clonotype was seen at least ten times. The CDR3 loop is CASSRGNQPQHF. The CDR3 DNA sequence: TGCGCCAGCAGCCGGGGTAATCAGCCCCAGCATTTT. The chain carries TRBV4-1 and TRBJ1-5, with D unclear. CDR3 length equals 12 residues. The germline CDR1 and CDR2 sequences are MGHRA and YSYEKL. Between the trimmed V and J ends, which lost 4 bases and 4 bases, there was a span of 5 bases.

A note on this clonotype: The final CDR3 position lacks the conserved phenylalanine or tryptophan, pointing to a likely read error. It is unclear where the CDR3 begins or ends on the DNA, so no DNA is shown, and the CDR3 is as TCRdb lists it. This chain links TRBV6-2 or TRBV6-3 with TRBJ2-1; the table's D call TRBD1 went unverified against the DNA. Per germline, CDR1 MNHEY and CDR2 SVGEGT. The CDR3 length is 11 residues, termini included. This CDR3 reads CASSYKDPRPG.

In regard to this clonotype: The germline gene is not matched at one end of the junction; a read error may be the cause. The chain employs TRBV11-3 and TRBJ2-7; 8 bases are shared with TRBD1. This CDR3 spans 14 amino acids. The germline V gene encodes CDR1 SGHNT and CDR2 YENEEA. This CDR3 reads CANSPRTGSDEQYF. Written as DNA, the CDR3 is TGTGCCAACAGCCCGCGGACAGGGAGCGACGAGCAGTACTTC.

This clonotype has at least ten counts. The chain combines TRBV7-2 with TRBJ2-7, with a weak D call TRBD2 (5 bases). The germline V and J ends were trimmed by 5 bases and 4 bases, with 12 bases remaining between them. CDR1 SGHTA and CDR2 FQGNSA come from the germline V gene. This CDR3 region has 13 residues. CDR3 sequence (DNA): TGTGCCAGCAGCCCATTTGGCGGGTACGAGCAGTACTTC. Translated, it gives CASSPFGGYEQYF.

This sequence joins TRBV27 and TRBJ2-1; D remains unclear. Looked up from germline, CDR1 is MNHEY and CDR2 is SMNVEV (reference sequence). The CDR3 length is 15 residues. The V end was cut by 5 bases, the J end by 2 bases, with 13 bases between. For the CDR3, the DNA is TGTGCCAGCAGTACCGGGCAGCTCGCCTACAATGAGCAGTTCTTC. Translating gives CASSTGQLAYNEQFF.

As DNA, the CDR3 is TGTGCCAGCAGCCCAACGGGACAGGGAATAAATGAGCAGTTCTTC. Its protein product is CASSPTGQGINEQFF. This sequence joins TRBV7-9 and TRBJ2-1; TRBD1 aligns across 9 bases. V shed 5 bases and J 7 bases; nucleotides not matched to a gene: 9. Germline V gene data show CDR1 as SEHNR and CDR2 as FQNEAQ (reference sequence). The CDR3 is 15 amino acids.

With respect to this clonotype: Just one base apart from a much larger clone, this may be a read error. The chain couples TRBV10-3 to TRBJ1-2; 7 nucleotides match TRBD1. Germline V gene sequence: CDR1 ENHRY, CDR2 SYGVKD. The CDR3 spans 12 residues. The CDR3 DNA reads as TGTGCCGTCAGTAGCGAGGGGGCAGGCGGCACCTTC. Protein sequence: CAVSSEGAGGTF.

This clonotype was detected ten times or more. This chain links TRBV27 with TRBJ2-3; 7 nucleotides agree with TRBD1. V lost 7 bases and J lost 4; bases outside the gene matches: 11. This CDR3 is built from 15 residues. Germline lookup yields CDR1 MNHEY and CDR2 SMNVEV (reference sequence). In DNA form, the CDR3 reads TGTGCCAGCAAAATCGGGACAGCCAACCCAGATACGCAGTATTTT. It specifies CASKIGTANPDTQYF.

The sample holds many counts of this clonotype. The rearrangement uses TRBV7-2 and TRBJ2-3; 11 bases map to TRBD2. Germline lookup yields CDR1 SGHTA and CDR2 FQGNSA. The CDR3 loop spans 15 amino acids. With V trimmed by 5 bases and J by 6 bases, 7 bases remained unmatched. CDR3 nucleotide sequence: TGTGCCAGCAGCCCGGGACTAGCGGATTGGGATACGCAGTATTTT. It is translated as CASSPGLADWDTQYF.

This clonotype was observed many times. This sequence joins TRBV24-1 and TRBJ2-1; 8 bases line up with TRBD2. Germline V gives CDR1 KGHDR, CDR2 SFDVKD. The J segment lost 5 bases and the V segment lost 2 bases, leaving 10 bases of the junction unmatched. This CDR3 has 17 amino acids. The CDR3 DNA is TGTGCCACCAGTGATTCCTCAGGCGGGGGGCATCACAATGAGCAGTTCTTC. Residues: CATSDSSGGGHHNEQFF.